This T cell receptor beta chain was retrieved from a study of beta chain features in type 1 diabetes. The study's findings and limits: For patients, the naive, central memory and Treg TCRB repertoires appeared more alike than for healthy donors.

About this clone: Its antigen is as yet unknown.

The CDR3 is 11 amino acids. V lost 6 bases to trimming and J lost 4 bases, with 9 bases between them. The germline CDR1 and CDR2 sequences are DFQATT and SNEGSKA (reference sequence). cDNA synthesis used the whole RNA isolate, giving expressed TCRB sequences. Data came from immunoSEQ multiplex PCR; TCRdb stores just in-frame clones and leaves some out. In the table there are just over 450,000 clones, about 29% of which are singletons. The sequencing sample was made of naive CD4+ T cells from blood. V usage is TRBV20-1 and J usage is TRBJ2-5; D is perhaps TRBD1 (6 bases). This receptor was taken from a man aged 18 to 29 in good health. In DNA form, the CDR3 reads TGCAGTGCCCCCAGGGGAGAGACCCAGTACTTC. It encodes CSAPRGETQYF.